The source of this T cell receptor (beta chain) is a study of early T cells in non-severe SARS-CoV-2 infection. For the study at large: Chains were unpaired, as sequencing was done on bulk RNA from unsorted whole blood. Whole-study results and caveats: Matches to VDJdb favored anti-spike CD8 responses and missed private and CD4 specificities.

Germline V gives CDR1 MNHNS, CDR2 SASEGT. The V and J ends lost 3 bases and 7 bases respectively, with 13 bases between them. The CDR3 extends over 13 amino acids. The TCR library protocol attached unique molecular identifiers to the individual cDNA molecules. TCRdb re-derived calls from the 5' RACE reads in MiXCR, one entry per CDR3 protein. The sample records 65,000 to 75,000 distinct CDR3 sequences, over 3.5% being singletons. This clonotype came up many times. Its antigen remains unidentified. The chain recombines TRBV6-1 with TRBJ2-7, with a possible D match to TRBD2 (7 bases). Sequencing was performed on whole blood, taken at baseline. The receptor comes from an adult who was a healthcare worker with PCR-confirmed SARS-CoV-2 infection or an uninfected control (not recorded which). The donor label of this sample is uncertain. This chain's CDR3 is CASSDRGAREQYF. Here the CDR3 DNA reads TGTGCCAGCAGTGACCGGGGGGCGCGAGAGCAGTACTTC.